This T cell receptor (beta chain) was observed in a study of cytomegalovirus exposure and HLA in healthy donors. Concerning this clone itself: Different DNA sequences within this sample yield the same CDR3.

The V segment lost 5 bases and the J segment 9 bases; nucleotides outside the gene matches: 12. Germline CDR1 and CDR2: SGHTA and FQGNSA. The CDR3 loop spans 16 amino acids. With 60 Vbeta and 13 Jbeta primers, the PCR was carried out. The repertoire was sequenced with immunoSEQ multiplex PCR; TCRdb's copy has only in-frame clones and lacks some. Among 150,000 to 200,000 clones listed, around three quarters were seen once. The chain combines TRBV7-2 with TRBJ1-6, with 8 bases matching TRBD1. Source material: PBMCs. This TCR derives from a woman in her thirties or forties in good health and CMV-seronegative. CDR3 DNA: TGTGCCAGCAGCCCACGACAGGGGTCCCTAAGTTCACCCCTCCACTTT. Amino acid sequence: CASSPRQGSLSSPLHF.